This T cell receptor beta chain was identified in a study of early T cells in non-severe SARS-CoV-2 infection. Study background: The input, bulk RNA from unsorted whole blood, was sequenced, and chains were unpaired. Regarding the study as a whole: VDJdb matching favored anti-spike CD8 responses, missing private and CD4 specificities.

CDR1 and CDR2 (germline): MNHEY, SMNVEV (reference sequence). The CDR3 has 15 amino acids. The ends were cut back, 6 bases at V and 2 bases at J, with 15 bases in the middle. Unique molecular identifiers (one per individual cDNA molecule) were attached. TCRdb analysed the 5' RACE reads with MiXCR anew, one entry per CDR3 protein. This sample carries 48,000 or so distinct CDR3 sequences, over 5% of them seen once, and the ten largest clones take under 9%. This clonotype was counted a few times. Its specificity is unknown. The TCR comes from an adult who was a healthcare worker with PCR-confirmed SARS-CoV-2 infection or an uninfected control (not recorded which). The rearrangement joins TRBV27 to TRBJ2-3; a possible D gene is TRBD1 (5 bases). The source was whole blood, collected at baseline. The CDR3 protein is CASRPGLLYTDTQYF. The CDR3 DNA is TGTGCCAGCAGACCAGGGCTACTGTACACAGATACGCAGTATTTT.